This TCR beta chain was sequenced for a study of blood T cell repertoires in COVID-19. Study-wide context: The samples span acute and convalescent COVID-19 from the United States, Italy and Spain. The cDNA or gDNA used as material had been derived from T cells, B-cell-depleted T cells, or PBMCs.

The CDR3 is 11 residues long. From germline, CDR1 is SGHRS and CDR2 YFSETQ. V lost 3 bases to trimming and J lost 6 bases, with 7 bases between them. Measured with immunoSEQ multiplex PCR; TCRdb has only the in-frame clones, and not every one. This table has some 260,000 clones, approximately 88% appearing once. Sequencing used peripheral blood. The V and J genes are TRBV5-1 and TRBJ2-7; D is uncertain. This TCR derives from a woman between 65 and 79 years old with COVID-19, enrolled during active disease. The CDR3 region has the DNA TGCGCCAGCAGCTCCCGTCGCGAGCAGTACTTC. This codes for CASSSRREQYF.